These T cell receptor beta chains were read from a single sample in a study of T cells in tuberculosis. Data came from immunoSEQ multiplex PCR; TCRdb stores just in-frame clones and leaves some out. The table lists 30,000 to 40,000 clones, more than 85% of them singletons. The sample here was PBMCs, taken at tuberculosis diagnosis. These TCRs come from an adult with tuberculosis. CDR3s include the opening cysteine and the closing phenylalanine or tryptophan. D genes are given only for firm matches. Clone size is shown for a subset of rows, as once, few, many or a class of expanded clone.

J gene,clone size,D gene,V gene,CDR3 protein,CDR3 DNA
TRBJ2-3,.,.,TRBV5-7,CASSHLATDTQYF,TGTGCCAGCAGCCATTTGGCTACAGATACGCAGTATTTT
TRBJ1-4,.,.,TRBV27,CASSPDEWTVINEKLFF,TGTGCCAGCAGTCCCGACGAGTGGACAGTCATTAATGAAAAACTGTTTTTT
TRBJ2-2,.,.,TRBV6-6,CASTHRISNTGELFF,TGTGCCAGCACCCACAGGATATCGAACACCGGGGAGCTGTTTTTT
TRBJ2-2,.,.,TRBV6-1,CASKMRGRTGELFF,TGTGCCAGCAAGATGCGGGGTAGAACCGGGGAGCTGTTTTTT
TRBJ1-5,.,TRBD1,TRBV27,CASSFTGAYNQPQHF,TGTGCCAGCAGTTTTACAGGGGCCTACAATCAGCCCCAGCATTTT
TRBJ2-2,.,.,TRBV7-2,CASSLSPYTGELFF,TGTGCCAGCAGCTTAAGCCCGTACACCGGGGAGCTGTTTTTT
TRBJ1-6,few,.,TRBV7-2,CASSLGRGSPLHF,TGTGCCAGCAGCTTAGGGAGGGGTTCACCCCTCCACTTT
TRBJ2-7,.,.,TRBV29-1,CSVSFLLGPTYEQYF,TGCAGCGTTTCGTTCCTCTTGGGGCCGACCTACGAGCAGTACTTC
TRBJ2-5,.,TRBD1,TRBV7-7,CASSYGQGAGETQYF,TGTGCCAGCAGCTACGGACAGGGGGCGGGTGAGACCCAGTACTTC
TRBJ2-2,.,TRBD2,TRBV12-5,CASGFISPVRLAGNTGELFF,TGTGCTAGTGGTTTTATTTCCCCCGTACGACTAGCGGGGAACACCGGGGAGCTGTTTTTT